This section outlines one TCR beta chain sequence together with its context. Its specificity is not known. The CDR3 is made up of 13 amino acids. Germline V gene data show CDR1 as SGDLS and CDR2 as YYNGEE. V was shortened by 4 bases and J by 7 bases, with 12 bases between the two germline ends. This table comes from immunoSEQ multiplex PCR, and its TCRdb copy is limited to in-frame clones, with some not included. The table includes over 6,500 clones, roughly four fifths detected once. The sample belongs to a study of tumor-infiltrating lymphocytes in localized non-small cell lung cancer. General observations from the study: Each assay used a separate piece of the same tissue. Available tissue quantity limited TCR sequencing to a patient subset.

The V gene is TRBV9, the J gene TRBJ2-4; D is ambiguous. Sequencing was performed on uninvolved lung tissue not adjacent to the tumor. The receptor was derived from a human donor with non-small cell lung cancer. CDR3 bases: TGTGCCAGCAGCCCACGATACGAGAACATTCAGTACTTC. It specifies CASSPRYENIQYF.